This is a list of T cell receptor beta chains from one sample in a study of blood T cell repertoires in COVID-19. Generated by immunoSEQ multiplex PCR, the TCRdb table keeps only in-frame clones and is missing some. The sample yields 97,000 or so clones, about nine tenths seen once. Material for sequencing was peripheral blood. Receptors originate from a man between 18 and 35 years old with acute or convalescent COVID-19. Both conserved end residues are trimmed from each CDR3. The D gene is left open where the match is weak.

V	D	J	CDR3
TRBV3-1/TRBV3-2	TRBD1	TRBJ1-1	ASSQEWDRGRVNTEAF
TRBV2	TRBD1	TRBJ1-6	ATQGQGDHNSPLH
TRBV24-1	.	TRBJ2-3	ATSDFKTGVTDTQY
TRBV5-1	TRBD2	TRBJ2-3	ASSLGLADTDTQY
TRBV7-8	TRBD1	TRBJ1-3	ASSFGTVVSGNTIY
TRBV24-1	.	TRBJ1-5	ATSDKRETGPRNQPQH
TRBV9	.	TRBJ2-6	ASSVGGRANSGANVLT
TRBV18	TRBD2	TRBJ2-1	ASSPLAGLYNEQF
TRBV27	.	TRBJ2-5	ASSQGGTQY
TRBV5-4	TRBD2	TRBJ2-2	ASSPSGRAGTGELF
TRBV9	TRBD1	TRBJ2-7	ASSVVKEETGCFHEQY
TRBV4-1	TRBD1	TRBJ2-1	ASSLQGERGHNEQF
TRBV30	.	TRBJ2-1	AWRGAYDEQF
TRBV10-1	.	TRBJ2-1	ARYRDTYNEQF
TRBV27	TRBD1	TRBJ1-6	ASSLSRQGLSDSPLH
TRBV6-5	TRBD1	TRBJ2-7	ASRSLRQGNEQY
TRBV4-1	.	TRBJ1-5	ASRPQTVSNQPQH
TRBV3-1/TRBV3-2	TRBD1	TRBJ1-1	ASSQMSTGGTEAF
TRBV7-2	.	TRBJ2-3	ASSFYALGAETDTQY
TRBV2	.	TRBJ1-5	ASSETGGGDQPQH
TRBV18	.	TRBJ2-1	ASSPTRDNEQF
TRBV12-3/TRBV12-4	.	TRBJ1-2	ASRVDTNNGYT
TRBV10-2	TRBD2	TRBJ2-4	ASSEWLAGGPSNIQY
TRBV14	TRBD2	TRBJ2-1	ASSQDGWIAGGFGNEQF
TRBV7-9	TRBD1	TRBJ2-5	ASSFRTGAPSDETQY
TRBV4-2	.	TRBJ1-1	ASSQGTLNTEAF
TRBV6-5	.	TRBJ1-5	ASTGGVDQPQH
TRBV2	.	TRBJ2-3	ASLASNTDTQY
TRBV14	.	TRBJ1-1	ASSPSHLWSTEAF
TRBV19	.	TRBJ2-5	ASSIGVYQETQY
TRBV3-1/TRBV3-2	.	TRBJ1-1	ASSQVGDSNEAF
TRBV5-1	.	TRBJ1-2	ASSPPSGNYGYT
TRBV11-3	TRBD1	TRBJ1-4	ASSDRGEKLF
TRBV15	.	TRBJ2-3	ATSQRLSTDTQY
TRBV4-2	.	TRBJ1-4	ASSQAAQGVGNEKLF
TRBV4-2	TRBD2	TRBJ2-3	ASSQGRLAGTSDTQY
TRBV29-1	.	TRBJ2-3	SARTGTNEADTQY
TRBV2	.	TRBJ2-3	ANALAVSITDTQY
TRBV5-1	TRBD2	TRBJ2-1	ASSLGVAGGPNEQF
TRBV15	TRBD2	TRBJ2-1	ATSRKLAGSSYNEQF
TRBV5-1	.	TRBJ1-1	ASSLSGVNTEAF
TRBV27	.	TRBJ1-2	ASGPGTSLFYGYT
TRBV27	.	TRBJ2-1	ASSLRGRQQF
TRBV18	.	TRBJ1-4	ASSPGGGSTNEKLF
TRBV24-1	.	TRBJ2-3	ATSDLVTGTDTQY
TRBV19	.	TRBJ1-5	ASSMGLGSNQPQH
TRBV3-1/TRBV3-2	.	TRBJ1-1	ASSHFWGPEVEAF
TRBV14	TRBD2	TRBJ2-3	ASSQDLGLAAQY
TRBV2	TRBD1	TRBJ1-1	ASSADRGETEAF
TRBV6-5	.	TRBJ1-2	ASSSGLHHGYT